This T cell receptor beta chain was sequenced in a study of blood T cell repertoires in COVID-19. Overall study context: COVID-19 samples, acute and convalescent, were from the United States, Italy and Spain. Sources were T cells, B-cell-depleted T cells, or PBMCs; the material itself was cDNA or gDNA.

Authors' methods: Nucleated cell number was recorded as an estimate derived from reference gene primer amplification. The method was immunoSEQ multiplex PCR; TCRdb's version includes in-frame clones alone and lacks a portion of them. The V and J calls and the clone size are those of that table, but D and trimming were determined from the DNA. The sample holds about 220,000 clones; approximately 82% are singletons and the top ten take 3% to 4.5%. This CDR3 region has 15 residues. CDR1 is SGHDT, CDR2 YYEEEE, per germline. With 0 bases clipped from V and 4 bases from J, the junction kept 5 bases outside the gene matches.

The chain combines TRBV5-6 with TRBJ2-5; 8 nucleotides line up with TRBD2. The sample consisted of peripheral blood. The TCR was taken from a woman over 75 with acute or convalescent COVID-19. The CDR3 loop is CASSLGGGGPETQYF. The CDR3 region has the DNA TGTGCCAGCAGCTTGGGGGGCGGGGGGCCAGAGACCCAGTACTTC. Filled out from reference TRBV5-6 and TRBJ2-5, the complete variable domain reads DAGVTQSPTHLIKTRGQQVTLRCSPKSGHDTVSWYQQALGQGPQFIFQYYEEEERQRGNFPDRFSGHQFPNYSSELNVNALLLGDSALYLCASSLGGGGPETQYFGPGTRLLVL.